These 21 T cell receptor beta chains were all obtained from the same sample, sequenced in a study of shared clonotypes between healthy human individuals. Profiled with immunoSEQ multiplex PCR; TCRdb holds only in-frame clones, not every one. The sample holds 2,500,000 or so clones, approximately 90% seen once. Sequenced material: naive CD4+ T cells sorted from blood. Subset described: CD45RA+ positively selected. The receptors shown here come from a man aged 18 to 35 in good health.

The gene calls are TRBV4-2 and TRBJ2-7; 9 bases are shared with TRBD2. Germline CDR1 and CDR2: LGHNA and YNFKEQ. This CDR3 comprises 16 residues. Unmatched junction bases numbered 4, after V lost 1 base and J lost 0 bases. CDR3 residues: CASSQGRGGSSYEQYF. CDR3 DNA: TGTGCCAGCAGCCAAGGGCGGGGGGGATCCTCCTACGAGCAGTACTTC.

The chain uses TRBV6-6 and TRBJ1-6; D gene uncertain. Between the trimmed V and J ends, which lost 8 bases and 7 bases, there was a span of 15 bases. Germline values: CDR1 MNHNY, CDR2 SVGAGI (reference sequence). The CDR3 totals 14 residues. The CDR3 DNA reads as TGTGCCAGCGCTACTGGGAGGGCCAATTCACCCCTCCACTTT. This translates into CASATGRANSPLHF.

This chain joins TRBV9 and TRBJ1-4, with 7 bases fitting TRBD1. Trimming removed 3 bases from V and 3 bases from J; junction bases left unmatched: 5. The CDR3 covers 15 residues. Germline CDR1 is SGDLS and CDR2 is YYNGEE. In nucleotides, the CDR3 is TGTGCCAGCAGCGACGGTGGGACAGCTAATGAAAAACTGTTTTTT. Its protein product is CASSDGGTANEKLFF.

The rearrangement uses TRBV14 and TRBJ2-3; D gene ambiguous. Germline lookup yields CDR1 SGHDN and CDR2 FVKESK. CDR3 size: 11 residues. Trimming pared 0 bases from V and 8 bases from J, leaving 3 bases between. CDR3 coding DNA: TGTGCCAGCAGCCAAGATAGTACGCAGTATTTT. Translation: CASSQDSTQYF.

This chain uses TRBV9 with TRBJ1-2; a weak D match, TRBD1 (6 bases). Germline V CDR1 and CDR2: SGDLS, YYNGEE. V was pared by 3 bases and J by 0 bases, with 12 bases between. The CDR3 is 15 residues long. The chain's CDR3 is CASSARTAANYGYTF. CDR3 sequence (DNA): TGTGCCAGCAGCGCACGGACAGCTGCTAACTATGGCTACACCTTC.

V is TRBV6-6 and J is TRBJ2-7; TRBD2 might be the D (7 bases). The length of the CDR3 is 14 residues. Trimming took off 11 bases at V and 5 bases at J, with 22 bases between the two ends. Germline CDR1 and CDR2: MNHNY and SVGAGI (reference sequence). CDR3 loop: CAGSRGEGTNEQYF. CDR3 sequence (DNA): TGTGCCGGTAGTAGGGGGGAGGGAACGAACGAGCAGTACTTC.

Of note for this clone: This sample also contains other DNA sequences that code for the same CDR3. The chain joins TRBV6-5 to TRBJ1-2; the D is unclear. Between the trimmed V and J ends, which lost 8 bases and 4 bases, there was a span of 14 bases. Germline V gene lookup returns CDR1 MNHEY and CDR2 SVGAGI. The CDR3 runs to 13 residues. For the CDR3, the DNA is TGTGCCAGCTCATATCGCGACTCCTATGGCTACACCTTC. It yields the protein CASSYRDSYGYTF.

The chain recombines TRBV11-2 with TRBJ2-3, with 8 bases aligning to TRBD1. V lost 0 bases and J lost 4; bases outside the gene matches: 3. There are 15 residues in the CDR3. Germline lookup yields CDR1 SGHAT and CDR2 FQNNGV. CDR3 coding DNA: TGTGCCAGCAGCTTAGACGGGACAGGAGCAGATACGCAGTATTTT. Residues: CASSLDGTGADTQYF.

The sample holds a few counts of this clone. This sequence joins TRBV6-5 and TRBJ2-2; D is perhaps TRBD2 (6 bases). There are 15 residues in the CDR3. Trimming removed 6 bases at V and 4 bases at J, with 15 bases between. The germline V gene encodes CDR1 MNHEY and CDR2 SVGAGI. The CDR3 bases are TGTGCCAGCAGGGACGGGGGAGGTAGCACCGGGGAGCTGTTTTTT. This sequence encodes CASRDGGGSTGELFF.

This clone was found once. This chain connects TRBV5-4 to TRBJ2-2, with 8 bases identical to TRBD1. This CDR3 region has 17 residues. The J segment lost 4 bases and the V segment lost 4 bases, leaving 12 bases of the junction unmatched. Germline CDR1 SGHNT, CDR2 YYREEE (reference sequence). CDR3 protein: CASSGIAGDRGTGELFF. The CDR3 region has the DNA TGTGCCAGCAGCGGGATAGCCGGTGACAGGGGCACCGGGGAGCTGTTTTTT. Using reference TRBV5-4 and TRBJ2-2 for the parts outside the CDR3, the full variable domain is ETGVTQSPTHLIKTRGQQVTLRCSSQSGHNTVSWYQQALGQGPQFIFQYYREEENGRGNFPPRFSGLQFPNYSSELNVNALELDDSALYLCASSGIAGDRGTGELFFGEGSRLTVL.

V and J are TRBV5-8 and TRBJ2-5, with D possibly being TRBD2 (6 bases). V shed 4 bases and J shed 5 bases, with 15 bases lying between them. Germline loops: CDR1 SGHTS, CDR2 YDEGEE. This CDR3 spans 14 amino acids. CDR3 amino acids: CASSRGDLAETQYF. The CDR3 region has the DNA TGTGCCAGCAGCCGAGGCGATCTAGCGGAGACCCAGTACTTC.

This clone was observed once. This chain connects TRBV2 to TRBJ2-7; D not certain. This CDR3 has 14 residues. V lost 3 bases and J 0 bases, leaving 9 bases between the germline ends. Germline V gene lookup returns CDR1 SNHLY and CDR2 FYNNEI. The CDR3 protein is CASSDPGSSYEQYF. The CDR3 DNA follows: TGTGCCAGCAGTGACCCCGGCAGCTCCTACGAGCAGTACTTC.

CDR3 DNA sequence: TGTGCCAGCAGTTCCCCGAAGGGGGGAGGCTATGGCTACACCTTC. Its translation: CASSSPKGGGYGYTF. The J gene is TRBJ1-2, the V gene TRBV6-5, with a tentative D call TRBD1 (6 bases). Germline values: CDR1 MNHEY, CDR2 SVGAGI. There are 15 residues in the CDR3. The V end was cut by 4 bases, the J end by 4 bases, with 16 bases between.

V and J are TRBV6-4 and TRBJ1-5; D is unclear. V was shortened by 2 bases and J by 0 bases, with 14 bases between the two germline ends. The CDR3 has 17 residues. Germline assignment: CDR1 MRHNA and CDR2 SNTAGT. DNA for the CDR3: TGTGCCAGCAGTGACCCGCGAGAGGATTATAGCAATCAGCCCCAGCATTTT. Protein product: CASSDPREDYSNQPQHF.

The rearrangement uses TRBV5-6 and TRBJ2-5; possibly TRBD1 for D (6 bases). Germline V gene lookup returns CDR1 SGHDT and CDR2 YYEEEE. CDR3 length equals 15 residues. Between the trimmed V and J ends, which lost 5 bases and 5 bases, there was a span of 19 bases. Here the CDR3 DNA reads TGTGCCAGCAGACTAACTGGGGGCCGGTTTGAGACCCAGTACTTC. Its protein product is CASRLTGGRFETQYF.

The V and J genes are TRBV6-5 and TRBJ2-3, with D possibly called TRBD1 or TRBD2 (7 bases each). This CDR3 has 14 amino acids. Trimming stripped 4 bases from V and 8 bases from J, with 16 bases between. Germline CDR1 and CDR2: MNHEY and SVGAGI. DNA of the CDR3: TGTGCCAGCAGTTTAGTTGCAGGGGGGGGTACGCAGTATTTT. It codes for CASSLVAGGGTQYF.

The chain employs TRBV6-1 and TRBJ1-2, with a weak D call TRBD1 (5 bases). The V and J ends lost 3 bases and 5 bases respectively, with 19 bases between them. Germline assignment: CDR1 MNHNS and CDR2 SASEGT. The CDR3 sequence is 16 residues long. CDR3 nucleotides: TGTGCCAGCAGTGATTACGGCACCGGGACGGATTATGGCTACACCTTC. The encoded protein is CASSDYGTGTDYGYTF.

With respect to this clone: The same CDR3 can be traced to other DNA sequences in this sample. V is TRBV19 and J is TRBJ2-7; D might be TRBD1 (6 bases). Germline lookup yields CDR1 LNHDA and CDR2 SQIVND (reference sequence). V dropped 3 bases and J dropped 0 bases, with 9 bases sitting between them. The CDR3 extends over 14 amino acids. DNA for the CDR3: TGTGCCAGTAGTATTGGGACAAGCTCCTACGAGCAGTACTTC. Translating gives CASSIGTSSYEQYF.

Of note for this clone: Other nucleotide sequences from this sample produce the same CDR3. The CDR3 DNA reads TGTGCCAGCAGCTTGGGGCAGGGGTACTATGGCTACACCTTC. The encoded protein is CASSLGQGYYGYTF. The chain uses TRBV5-6 and TRBJ1-2, with D perhaps TRBD1 (6 bases). Deletions cut 0 bases from V and 3 bases from J, with 9 bases between. Germline V lookup: CDR1 SGHDT, CDR2 YYEEEE. CDR3 length: 14 amino acids. The variable domain in full, completed from reference TRBV5-6 and TRBJ1-2, reads DAGVTQSPTHLIKTRGQQVTLRCSPKSGHDTVSWYQQALGQGPQFIFQYYEEEERQRGNFPDRFSGHQFPNYSSELNVNALLLGDSALYLCASSLGQGYYGYTFGSGTRLTVV.

The chain joins TRBV27 to TRBJ2-5; a weak D match, TRBD2 (5 bases). Trimming took off 6 bases at V and 2 bases at J, with 10 bases between the two ends. This CDR3 is built from 13 residues. The germline CDR1 and CDR2 sequences are MNHEY and SMNVEV (reference sequence). This CDR3 is CASRRGLQETQYF. The CDR3 bases are TGTGCCAGCAGACGGGGTTTACAAGAGACCCAGTACTTC.

The rearrangement uses TRBV10-3 and TRBJ1-6, with 9 positions matching TRBD1. Germline CDR1 and CDR2: ENHRY and SYGVKD. The CDR3 extends over 17 amino acids. Unmatched junction bases numbered 13, after V lost 6 bases and J lost 7 bases. The CDR3 is CAISRQTGGGGNSPLHF. As DNA, the CDR3 is TGTGCCATCAGCCGACAAACAGGGGGCGGGGGAAATTCACCCCTCCACTTT.